The 14 T cell receptor beta chains below all came from one sample that was sequenced in a study of follicular helper T cells after annual influenza vaccination. Regarding time point: 2014-2015 season, pre-vaccination. Here immunoSEQ multiplex PCR was the method, and the copy in TCRdb shows in-frame clones only, minus some. Here the sample spans approximately 30,000 clones, approximately 80% being singletons. This material consisted of CXCR5+ CD38- circulating T follicular helper cells from blood, taken on the day of influenza vaccination. Subset: circulating Tfh, non-naive CD4+CXCR5+PD-1+ (ICOS+CD38+ or ICOS-CD38-). The receptors were sampled from an adult who received the influenza vaccine.

This clone was counted a few times. The J gene is TRBJ2-1, the V gene TRBV6-1; 10 bases align to TRBD2. Losses at the gene ends were 7 bases for V and 5 bases for J; bases not matched to a gene: 8. Germline V gene sequence: CDR1 MNHNS, CDR2 SASEGT. The CDR3 runs 15 residues. CDR3 amino acids: CASTPSTSGNNEQFF. The CDR3 nucleotides read TGTGCCAGCACCCCGTCAACTAGCGGGAACAATGAGCAGTTCTTC.

The rearrangement links TRBV14 to TRBJ1-1, with D unresolved. With 4 bases removed from V and 1 base from J, the gap between germline ends came to 10 bases. The CDR3 length is 14 residues. Germline values: CDR1 SGHDN, CDR2 FVKESK. The CDR3 DNA reads as TGTGCCAGCAGCCTAAAATCGGGGAACACTGAAGCTTTCTTT. This encodes CASSLKSGNTEAFF.

The chain uses TRBV6-6 and TRBJ1-6; 7 bases align to TRBD1. CDR1 MNHNY and CDR2 SVGAGI come from the germline V gene (reference sequence). This CDR3 comprises 14 residues. The trim removed 5 bases at V and 9 bases at J, leaving 7 bases unmatched. In DNA, the CDR3 is TGTGCCAGCAGTCCCCGACAGGGTAGTTCACCCCTCCACTTT. It specifies CASSPRQGSSPLHF.

The rearrangement uses TRBV28 and TRBJ2-1, with 8 bases lining up with TRBD1. With 6 bases clipped from V and 4 bases from J, the junction kept 2 bases outside the gene matches. CDR1 MDHEN and CDR2 SYDVKM come from the germline V gene. CDR3 length: 13 residues. CDR3 nucleotides: TGTGCCAGCAGGGGGGACAGGTACAATGAGCAGTTCTTC. Amino acid sequence: CASRGDRYNEQFF.

V gene TRBV7-9 combines with J gene TRBJ2-7; the match to TRBD1 covers 9 bases. With 5 bases clipped from V and 3 bases from J, the junction kept 8 bases outside the gene matches. The CDR3 extends over 15 amino acids. CDR1 is SEHNR and CDR2 is FQNEAQ in the germline V gene (reference sequence). CDR3 protein: CASSVTGGSLYEQYF. The CDR3 region has the DNA TGTGCCAGCAGCGTGACAGGGGGGAGTCTCTACGAGCAGTACTTC.

The genes are TRBV4-1 and TRBJ2-2; tentatively, D is TRBD2 (6 bases). Looked up from germline, CDR1 is MGHRA and CDR2 is YSYEKL. This CDR3 is 17 amino acids long. Trimming removed 3 bases at V and 4 bases at J, with 18 bases between. The CDR3 spells CASSQSTGLTSTGELFF. The CDR3 DNA follows: TGCGCCAGCAGCCAGTCAACGGGACTTACGTCCACCGGGGAGCTGTTTTTT.

The chain uses TRBV19 and TRBJ2-1; possibly TRBD1 for D (6 bases). Germline V gives CDR1 LNHDA, CDR2 SQIVND (reference sequence). The V end was cut by 4 bases, the J end by 4 bases, with 11 bases between. CDR3 size: 14 residues. The CDR3 spells CASSKRTEYNEQFF. In DNA form, the CDR3 reads TGTGCCAGTAGTAAACGGACAGAGTACAATGAGCAGTTCTTC.

The chain carries TRBV2 and TRBJ1-5; tentatively, D is TRBD1 (5 bases). The CDR3 runs 13 residues. The germline V gene has CDR1 SNHLY and CDR2 FYNNEI. The V gene lost 7 bases and the J gene lost 6 bases, with 13 bases spanning the gap. In DNA, the CDR3 is TGTGCCAGCAAGTTAGGGGTCGGTCAGCCCCAGCATTTT. Translating gives CASKLGVGQPQHF.

This clone was observed a handful of times. This rearrangement joins TRBV23-1 to TRBJ1-4; no clear D. TRBV23-1 is an ORF, with its function uncertain. The CDR3 has 16 amino acids. V was trimmed by 0 bases and J by 0 bases, leaving 8 bases between them. CDR3 bases: TGCGCCAGCAGTCAATCGGAGAGAACAACTAATGAAAAACTGTTTTTT. Translating gives CASSQSERTTNEKLFF.

This clone appeared a few times. The rearrangement uses TRBV6-5 and TRBJ2-1; TRBD2 matches at 8 bases. Per germline, CDR1 MNHEY and CDR2 SVGAGI. The CDR3 totals 15 residues. With V trimmed by 2 bases and J by 7 bases, 7 bases remained unmatched. CDR3 region: CASSYGGLAGNEQFF. The CDR3 DNA reads TGTGCCAGCAGTTACGGCGGACTAGCTGGGAATGAGCAGTTCTTC.

V is TRBV7-3 and J is TRBJ2-1; possible D gene TRBD2, 6 bases. The CDR3 contains 16 residues. Germline V gene data show CDR1 as SGHTA and CDR2 as FQGTGA. V was cut by 0 bases and J by 0 bases, with 9 bases left in between. Written as DNA, the CDR3 is TGTGCCAGCAGCTTAACTCGGGGGAGCTCCTACAATGAGCAGTTCTTC. This translates into CASSLTRGSSYNEQFF.

The chain is built from TRBV2 and TRBJ2-2, with TRBD2 identical over 9 bases. With 7 bases clipped from V and 7 bases from J, the junction kept 13 bases outside the gene matches. Germline CDR1 SNHLY, CDR2 FYNNEI. The CDR3 has 16 residues. The CDR3 sequence: CASTRGAGGLGGELFF. The CDR3 bases are TGTGCCAGCACCCGTGGGGCGGGGGGGCTCGGCGGGGAGCTGTTTTTT.

The chain couples TRBV10-3 to TRBJ1-1; the match to TRBD1 covers 7 bases. This CDR3 contains 13 residues. Germline lookup yields CDR1 ENHRY and CDR2 SYGVKD. Trimming took 5 bases from V and 3 from J; bases not matched to a gene: 3. The CDR3 is CAISRQGDTEAFF. Here the CDR3 DNA reads TGTGCCATCAGTCGACAGGGAGACACTGAAGCTTTCTTT.

The genes are TRBV27 and TRBJ1-2; tentative D call: TRBD1 (6 bases). The V end lost 7 bases, the J end lost 4 bases, and 22 bases lay between the germline ends. Looked up from germline, CDR1 is MNHEY and CDR2 is SMNVEV (reference sequence). The CDR3 loop spans 16 amino acids. The CDR3 DNA sequence: TGTGCCAGCACCCCTTATGGGGGCACGGATACCTATGGCTACACCTTC. It specifies CASTPYGGTDTYGYTF.